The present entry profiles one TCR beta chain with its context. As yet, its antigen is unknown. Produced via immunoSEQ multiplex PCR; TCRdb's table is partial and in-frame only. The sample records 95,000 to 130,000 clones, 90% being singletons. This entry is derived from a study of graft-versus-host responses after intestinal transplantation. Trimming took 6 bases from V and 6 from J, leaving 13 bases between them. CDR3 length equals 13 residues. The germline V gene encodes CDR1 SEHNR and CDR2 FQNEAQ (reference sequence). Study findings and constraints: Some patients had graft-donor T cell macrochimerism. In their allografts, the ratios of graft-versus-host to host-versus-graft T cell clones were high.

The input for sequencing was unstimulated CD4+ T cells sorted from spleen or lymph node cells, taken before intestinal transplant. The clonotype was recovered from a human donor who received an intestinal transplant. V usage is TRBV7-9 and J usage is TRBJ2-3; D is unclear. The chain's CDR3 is CASSISPADTQYF. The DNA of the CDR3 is TGTGCCAGCAGTATATCTCCCGCGGATACGCAGTATTTT. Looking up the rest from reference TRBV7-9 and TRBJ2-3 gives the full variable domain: DTGVSQNPRHKITKRGQNVTFRCDPISEHNRLYWYRQTLGQGPEFLTYFQNEAQLEKSRLLSDRFSAERPKGSFSTLEIQRTEQGDSAMYLCASSISPADTQYFGPGTRLTVL.